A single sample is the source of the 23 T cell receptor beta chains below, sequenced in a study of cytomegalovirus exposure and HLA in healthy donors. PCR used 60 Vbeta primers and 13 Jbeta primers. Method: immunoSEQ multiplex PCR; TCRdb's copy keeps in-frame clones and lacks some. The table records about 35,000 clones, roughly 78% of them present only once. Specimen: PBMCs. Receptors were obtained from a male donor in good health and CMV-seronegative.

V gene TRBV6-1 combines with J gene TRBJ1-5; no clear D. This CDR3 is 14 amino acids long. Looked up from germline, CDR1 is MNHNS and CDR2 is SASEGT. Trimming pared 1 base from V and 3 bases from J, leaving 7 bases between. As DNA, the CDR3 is TGTGCCAGCAGTGAAGTCGACTTCAATCAGCCCCAGCATTTT. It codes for CASSEVDFNQPQHF.

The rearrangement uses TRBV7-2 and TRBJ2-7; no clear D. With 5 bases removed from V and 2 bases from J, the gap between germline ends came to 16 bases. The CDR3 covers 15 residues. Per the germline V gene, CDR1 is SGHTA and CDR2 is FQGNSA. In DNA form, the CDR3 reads TGTGCCAGCAGCCACGCCTCAGTACGAACCTACGAGCAGTACTTC. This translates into CASSHASVRTYEQYF.

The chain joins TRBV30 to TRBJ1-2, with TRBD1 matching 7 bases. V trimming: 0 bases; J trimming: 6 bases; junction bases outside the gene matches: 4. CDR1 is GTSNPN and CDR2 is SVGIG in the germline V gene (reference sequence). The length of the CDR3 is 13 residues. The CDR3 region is CAWSVGQPDGYTF. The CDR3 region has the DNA TGTGCCTGGAGTGTGGGACAGCCTGATGGCTACACCTTC.

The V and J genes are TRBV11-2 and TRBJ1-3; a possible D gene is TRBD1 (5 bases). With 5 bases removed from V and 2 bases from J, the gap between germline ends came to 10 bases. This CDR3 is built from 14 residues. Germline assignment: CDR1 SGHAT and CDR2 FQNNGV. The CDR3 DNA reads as TGTGCCAGCAGCCCGGGCAGGGCTGGAAACACCATATATTTT. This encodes CASSPGRAGNTIYF.

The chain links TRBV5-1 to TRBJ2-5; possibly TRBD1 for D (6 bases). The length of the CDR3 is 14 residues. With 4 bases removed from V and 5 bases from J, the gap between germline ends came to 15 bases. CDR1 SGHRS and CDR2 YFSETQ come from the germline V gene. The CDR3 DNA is TGCGCCAGCAGCGCTACAGGGCTGATGGAGACCCAGTACTTC. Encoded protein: CASSATGLMETQYF.

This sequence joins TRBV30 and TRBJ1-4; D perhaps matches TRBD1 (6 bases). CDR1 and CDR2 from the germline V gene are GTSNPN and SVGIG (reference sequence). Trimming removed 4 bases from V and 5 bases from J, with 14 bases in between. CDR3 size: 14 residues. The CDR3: CAWNFGRGNEKLFF. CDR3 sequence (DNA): TGTGCCTGGAATTTTGGCAGGGGAAATGAAAAACTGTTTTTT.

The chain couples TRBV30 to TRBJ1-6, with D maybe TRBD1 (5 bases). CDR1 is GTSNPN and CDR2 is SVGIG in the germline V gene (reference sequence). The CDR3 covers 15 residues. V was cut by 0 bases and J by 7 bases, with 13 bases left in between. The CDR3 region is CAWSVARAGNSPLHF. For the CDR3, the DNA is TGTGCCTGGAGTGTAGCCAGGGCTGGAAATTCACCCCTCCACTTT. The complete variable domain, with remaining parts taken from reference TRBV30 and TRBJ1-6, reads SQTIHQWPATLVQPVGSPLSLECTVEGTSNPNLYWYRQAAGRGLQLLFYSVGIGQISSEVPQNLSASRPQDRQFILSSKKLLLSDSGFYLCAWSVARAGNSPLHFGNGTRLTVT.

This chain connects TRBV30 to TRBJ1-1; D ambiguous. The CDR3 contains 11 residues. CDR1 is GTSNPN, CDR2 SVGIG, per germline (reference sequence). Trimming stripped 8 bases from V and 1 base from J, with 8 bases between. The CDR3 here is CAARSNTEAFF. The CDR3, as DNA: TGTGCCGCCAGGTCGAACACTGAAGCTTTCTTT.

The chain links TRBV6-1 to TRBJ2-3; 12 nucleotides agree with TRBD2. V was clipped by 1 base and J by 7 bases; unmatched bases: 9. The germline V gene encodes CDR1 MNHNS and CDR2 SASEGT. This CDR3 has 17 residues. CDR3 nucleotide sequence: TGTGCCAGCAGTGAAGGGGAAAGGACTAGCGGGACAAATACGCAGTATTTT. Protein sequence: CASSEGERTSGTNTQYF.

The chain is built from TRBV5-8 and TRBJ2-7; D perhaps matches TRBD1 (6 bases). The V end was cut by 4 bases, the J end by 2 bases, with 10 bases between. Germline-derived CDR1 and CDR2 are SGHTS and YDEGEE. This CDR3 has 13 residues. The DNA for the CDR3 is TGTGCCAGCAGCCCCCGGACAGCCTACGAGCAGTACTTC. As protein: CASSPRTAYEQYF.

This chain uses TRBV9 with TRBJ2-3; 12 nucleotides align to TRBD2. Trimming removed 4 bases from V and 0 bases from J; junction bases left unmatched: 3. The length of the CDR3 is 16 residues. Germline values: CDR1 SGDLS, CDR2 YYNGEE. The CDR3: CASSFGLAGSTDTQYF. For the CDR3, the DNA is TGTGCCAGCAGCTTTGGACTAGCGGGGAGCACAGATACGCAGTATTTT.

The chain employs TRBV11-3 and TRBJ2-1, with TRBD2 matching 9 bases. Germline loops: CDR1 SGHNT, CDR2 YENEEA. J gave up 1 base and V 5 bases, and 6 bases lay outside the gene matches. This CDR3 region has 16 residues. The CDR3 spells CASSSYSGGSYNEQFF. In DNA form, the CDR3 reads TGTGCCAGCAGCAGCTATAGCGGGGGTTCCTACAATGAGCAGTTCTTC.

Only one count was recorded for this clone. The CDR3 nucleotides read TGTGCCAGCAGCTTCCTAGCGGGGGGATCCTACGAGCAGTACTTC. Protein: CASSFLAGGSYEQYF. The chain has TRBV7-8 and TRBJ2-7; 11 bases line up with TRBD2. The ends lost 3 bases at V and 1 base at J; junction bases unmatched: 2. This CDR3 region has 15 residues. Per the germline V gene, CDR1 is SGHVS and CDR2 is FQNEAQ.

The CDR3 region is CAWSDRPGQSTGELFF. The CDR3 bases are TGTGCCTGGAGTGACCGACCGGGACAATCCACCGGGGAGCTGTTTTTT. V is TRBV30 and J is TRBJ2-2; TRBD1 is a possible D gene (6 bases). V was cut by 1 base and J by 4 bases, with 16 bases left in between. Germline assignment: CDR1 GTSNPN and CDR2 SVGIG (reference sequence). The CDR3 loop spans 16 amino acids.

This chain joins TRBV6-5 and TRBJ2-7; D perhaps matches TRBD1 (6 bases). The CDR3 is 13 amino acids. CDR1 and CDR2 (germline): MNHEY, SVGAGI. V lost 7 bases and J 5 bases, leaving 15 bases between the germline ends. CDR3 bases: TGTGCCAGCAAAACTACAGGGATGCACGAGCAGTACTTC. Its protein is CASKTTGMHEQYF.

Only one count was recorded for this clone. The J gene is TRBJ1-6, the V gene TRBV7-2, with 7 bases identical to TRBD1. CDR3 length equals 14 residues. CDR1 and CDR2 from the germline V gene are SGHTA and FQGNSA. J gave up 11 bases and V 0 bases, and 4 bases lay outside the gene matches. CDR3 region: CASSLAGGGPPLHF. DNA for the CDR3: TGTGCCAGCAGCTTAGCAGGGGGCGGACCACCCCTCCACTTT.

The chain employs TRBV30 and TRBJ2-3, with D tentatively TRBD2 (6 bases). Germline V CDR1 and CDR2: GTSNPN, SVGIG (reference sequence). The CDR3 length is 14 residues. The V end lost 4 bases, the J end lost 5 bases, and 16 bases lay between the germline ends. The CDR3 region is CAWTGVSSRDTQYF. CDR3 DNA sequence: TGTGCCTGGACGGGGGTATCCTCCAGAGATACGCAGTATTTT.

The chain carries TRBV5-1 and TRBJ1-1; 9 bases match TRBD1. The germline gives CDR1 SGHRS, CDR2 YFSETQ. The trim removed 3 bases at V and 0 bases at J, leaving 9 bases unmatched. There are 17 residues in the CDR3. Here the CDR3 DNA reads TGCGCCAGCAGCTCATTCTTAGGGACAGGGCTGAACACTGAAGCTTTCTTT. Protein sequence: CASSSFLGTGLNTEAFF. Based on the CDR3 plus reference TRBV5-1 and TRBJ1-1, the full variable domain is KAGVTQTPRYLIKTRGQQVTLSCSPISGHRSVSWYQQTPGQGLQFLFEYFSETQRNKGNFPGRFSGRQFSNSRSEMNVSTLELGDSALYLCASSSFLGTGLNTEAFFGQGTRLTVV.

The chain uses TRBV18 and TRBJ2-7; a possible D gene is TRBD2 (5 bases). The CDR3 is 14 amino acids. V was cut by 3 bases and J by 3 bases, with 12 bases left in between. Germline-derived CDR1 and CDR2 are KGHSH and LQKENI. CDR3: CASSPPMRVYEQYF. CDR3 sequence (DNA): TGTGCCAGCTCACCCCCAATGAGGGTCTACGAGCAGTACTTC.

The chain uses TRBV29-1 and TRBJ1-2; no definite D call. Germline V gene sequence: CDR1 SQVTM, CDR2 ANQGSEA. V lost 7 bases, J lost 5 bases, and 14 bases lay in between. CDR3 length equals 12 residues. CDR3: CSATQRGYGYTF. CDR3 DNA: TGCAGCGCCACGCAACGGGGATATGGCTACACCTTC.

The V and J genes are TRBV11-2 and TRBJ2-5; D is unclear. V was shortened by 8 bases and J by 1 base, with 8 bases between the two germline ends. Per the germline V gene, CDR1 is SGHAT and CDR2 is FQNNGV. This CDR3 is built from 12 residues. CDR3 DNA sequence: TGTGCCAGCTCGGGTATCCAAGAGACCCAGTACTTC. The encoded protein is CASSGIQETQYF.

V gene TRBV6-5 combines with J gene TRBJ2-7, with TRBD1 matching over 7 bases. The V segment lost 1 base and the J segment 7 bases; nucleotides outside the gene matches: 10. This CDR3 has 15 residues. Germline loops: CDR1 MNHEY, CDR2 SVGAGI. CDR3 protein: CASSYYRDSSLEQYF. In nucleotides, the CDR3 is TGTGCCAGCAGTTACTACCGGGACAGCTCTTTGGAGCAGTACTTC.

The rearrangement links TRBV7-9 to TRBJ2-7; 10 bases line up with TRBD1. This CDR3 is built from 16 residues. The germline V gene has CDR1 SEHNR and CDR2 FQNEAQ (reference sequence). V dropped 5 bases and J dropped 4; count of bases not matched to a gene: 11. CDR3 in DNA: TGTGCCAGCAGCCCAAGGCCAGGACAGGGGGGTTACGAGCAGTACTTC. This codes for CASSPRPGQGGYEQYF. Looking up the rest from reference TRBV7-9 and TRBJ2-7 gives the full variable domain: DTGVSQNPRHKITKRGQNVTFRCDPISEHNRLYWYRQTLGQGPEFLTYFQNEAQLEKSRLLSDRFSAERPKGSFSTLEIQRTEQGDSAMYLCASSPRPGQGGYEQYFGPGTRLTVT.